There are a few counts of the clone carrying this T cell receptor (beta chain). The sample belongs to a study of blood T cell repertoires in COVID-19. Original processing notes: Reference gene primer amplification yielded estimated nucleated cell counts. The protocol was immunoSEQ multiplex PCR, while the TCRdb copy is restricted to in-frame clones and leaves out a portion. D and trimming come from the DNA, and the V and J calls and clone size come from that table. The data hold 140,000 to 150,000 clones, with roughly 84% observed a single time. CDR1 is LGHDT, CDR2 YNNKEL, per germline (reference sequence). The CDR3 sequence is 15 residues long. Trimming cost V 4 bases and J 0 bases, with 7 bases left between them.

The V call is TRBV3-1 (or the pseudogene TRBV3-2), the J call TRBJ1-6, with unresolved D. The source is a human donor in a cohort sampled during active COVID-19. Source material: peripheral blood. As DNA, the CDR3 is TGTGCCAGCAGCCCCCGCGCCTCCTATAATTCACCCCTCCACTTT. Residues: CASSPRASYNSPLHF.